Below, one T cell receptor (beta chain) is given with its context. The antigen is unknown. The data were obtained in a study of shared clonotypes between healthy human individuals. Study details: CD4 naive cells filled three plates per donor, CD4 memory three, CD8 naive two and CD8 memory one.

Healthy and HIV-negative, the adult donors had no recent acute infections or vaccinations. Study outcomes and limitations: Large depth notwithstanding, sorted-subset sequencing proved incomplete by rarefaction.

CDR3 length equals 13 residues. In the original workflow: There were no quality scores in the junction-only immunoSEQ sequences, so filtering differed. Assay: immunoSEQ multiplex PCR; the TCRdb copy retains only in-frame clones and omits some. The V and J calls and clone size are taken from that table; D and trimming were inferred from the DNA. The sample lists about 960,000 clones, about 80% occurring once. The chain carries TRBV21-1 and TRBJ2-7. TRBV21-1 is a known pseudogene. Material: memory CD4+ T cells sorted from blood. As for subset: CD45RA-negative fraction. This clonotype was obtained from a man between 18 and 29 years old in good health. The CDR3 nucleotides read TGTGCCAGCAGCAAAGCGGACGGCTACGAGCAGTACTTC. This sequence encodes CASSKADGYEQYF.